Each of the 15 T cell receptor beta chains below was sequenced from the same sample in a study of blood T cell repertoires in COVID-19 (dated by TCRdb to between 2020 and 2021). To prepare the library, the immunoSEQ multiplex PCR assay was applied. The source is immuneACCESS, and TCRdb retained only in-frame sequences with V and J called. Part of the clones is not carried over; for the studies checked, unresolved V genes explain less than half of this, and the remainder is unexplained. The sample records more than 300,000 clones, approximately 90% of which are singletons. Roughly 1.2% of the sample belongs to the ten largest clones. Sequencing was done on a sample of PBMCs or T cells enriched from blood (not recorded which). Source of these receptors: a woman aged 18-35 years who had recovered from COVID-19.

The chain links TRBV5-6 to TRBJ1-6, with D hard to call. The CDR3 is made up of 14 amino acids. V lost 1 base and J lost 8, with 10 bases in between. Germline V gene sequence: CDR1 SGHDT, CDR2 YYEEEE. This CDR3 reads CASSLRVLYSPLHF. In DNA form, the CDR3 reads TGTGCCAGCAGCTTGCGGGTATTGTATTCACCCCTCCACTTT.

The V and J genes are TRBV5-1 and TRBJ2-5, with unresolved D. V lost 4 bases and J lost 5, with 9 bases in between. The germline CDR1 and CDR2 sequences are SGHRS and YFSETQ. CDR3 size: 12 residues. In DNA, the CDR3 is TGCGCCAGCAGCCTCCCCGGGGAGACCCAGTACTTC. Its protein product is CASSLPGETQYF.

The V call is TRBV6-5, the J call TRBJ1-2; tentatively, D is TRBD1 (5 bases). Germline V gene lookup returns CDR1 MNHEY and CDR2 SVGAGI. There are 15 residues in the CDR3. The ends were cut back, 0 bases at V and 5 bases at J, with 13 bases in the middle. The CDR3 region has the DNA TGTGCCAGCAGTTACTCGGCAGGGAAGGAGTATGGCTACACCTTC. Translated, it gives CASSYSAGKEYGYTF.

This chain joins TRBV18 and TRBJ2-5, with 8 positions matching TRBD1. The CDR3 covers 13 residues. CDR1 and CDR2 from the germline V gene are KGHSH and LQKENI. V lost 2 bases to trimming and J lost 7 bases; unmatched junction nucleotides: 3. CDR3 DNA sequence: TGTGCCAGCTCACCAGGGACAGGTGGGACCCAGTACTTC. Protein product: CASSPGTGGTQYF.

V and J are TRBV6-5 and TRBJ1-3; D is uncertain. The CDR3 loop spans 15 amino acids. CDR1 MNHEY and CDR2 SVGAGI come from the germline V gene. Trimming took 6 bases from V and 4 from J, leaving 16 bases between them. In DNA, the CDR3 is TGTGCCAGCAGAACAGAGGGCCCGAGAGGAAACACCATATATTTT. Protein sequence: CASRTEGPRGNTIYF.

This chain links TRBV2 with TRBJ1-4, with 9 bases lining up with TRBD1. Germline CDR1 is SNHLY and CDR2 is FYNNEI. After removal of 4 bases from V and 6 bases from J, the junction contained 3 bases not matched to a gene. The length of the CDR3 is 14 residues. The CDR3 spells CASSADRGYEKLFF. The CDR3 nucleotides read TGTGCCAGCAGTGCGGACAGGGGTTATGAAAAACTGTTTTTT.

Only a few counts were recorded for this clone. V is TRBV4-2 and J is TRBJ2-5; D gene ambiguous. The V gene lost 3 bases and the J gene lost 3 bases, with 14 bases spanning the gap. Germline-derived CDR1 and CDR2 are LGHNA and YNFKEQ. The CDR3 is 15 amino acids. Here the CDR3 reads CASSQQASREETQYF. The CDR3 nucleotides are TGTGCCAGCAGCCAGCAAGCGTCCCGGGAAGAGACCCAGTACTTC.

V gene TRBV18 combines with J gene TRBJ1-1; D ambiguous. Germline CDR1 and CDR2: KGHSH and LQKENI. The CDR3 contains 14 residues. Trimming cost V 3 bases and J 10 bases, with 18 bases left between them. The CDR3 protein is CASSPLRLAIGAFF. CDR3 coding DNA: TGTGCCAGCTCACCGCTCAGGTTGGCGATCGGAGCTTTCTTT.

The DNA of the CDR3 is TGCGCCAGCAGTCCAGGACAGATCACTGAAGCTTTCTTT. Its translation: CASSPGQITEAFF. The chain recombines TRBV10-1 with TRBJ1-1, with TRBD1 as a possible D gene (6 bases). V lost 5 bases and J 4 bases, leaving 11 bases between the germline ends. Germline CDR1 reads WNHNN; CDR2 reads SYGVQD (reference sequence). The CDR3 contains 13 residues.

V usage is TRBV5-1 and J usage is TRBJ1-3, with a tentative D call TRBD1 (5 bases). This CDR3 contains 14 residues. Germline assignment: CDR1 SGHRS and CDR2 YFSETQ. V lost 4 bases, J lost 2 bases, and 10 bases lay in between. CDR3: CASSPGGAGNTIYF. CDR3 bases: TGCGCCAGCAGCCCTGGGGGGGCTGGAAACACCATATATTTT.

This chain links TRBV5-1 with TRBJ2-1; D is possibly TRBD1 (6 bases). The V gene lost 4 bases and the J gene lost 5 bases, with 10 bases spanning the gap. The CDR3 totals 13 residues. The germline CDR1 and CDR2 sequences are SGHRS and YFSETQ. The CDR3 nucleotides read TGCGCCAGCAGCCCCGGACAGAACAATGAGCAGTTCTTC. This gives the protein CASSPGQNNEQFF.

The chain employs TRBV11-2 and TRBJ1-5, with D possibly matching TRBD1 (6 bases). From germline, CDR1 is SGHAT and CDR2 FQNNGV. V dropped 3 bases and J dropped 4 bases, with 10 bases sitting between them. The CDR3 spans 14 residues. The CDR3 spells CASSFGTGNQPQHF. CDR3 bases: TGTGCCAGCAGCTTCGGAACAGGGAATCAGCCCCAGCATTTT.

This chain uses TRBV24-1 with TRBJ1-5, with unresolved D. The germline gives CDR1 KGHDR, CDR2 SFDVKD. With 3 bases removed from V and 5 bases from J, the gap between germline ends came to 10 bases. This CDR3 spans 14 amino acids. CDR3 sequence (DNA): TGTGCCACCAGTGATGCTATACCGGATCAGCCCCAGCATTTT. Its protein product is CATSDAIPDQPQHF.

This clone was found a few times. This sequence joins TRBV28 and TRBJ1-4; 8 nucleotides line up with TRBD1. Germline trimming cut 6 bases from V and 8 bases from J; bases unmatched to any gene: 8. Germline CDR1 and CDR2: MDHEN and SYDVKM. This CDR3 contains 14 residues. Here the CDR3 DNA reads TGTGCCAGCAGGCGACAGGGGCAGCGCGAAAAACTGTTTTTT. As protein: CASRRQGQREKLFF.

V gene TRBV6-5 combines with J gene TRBJ1-2, with D possibly being TRBD1 (5 bases). Trimming removed 6 bases at V and 4 bases at J, with 15 bases between. This CDR3 spans 14 amino acids. Germline V gene data show CDR1 as MNHEY and CDR2 as SVGAGI. In nucleotides, the CDR3 is TGTGCCAGCAGGTGGGCAGGGAAAAGCTATGGCTACACCTTC. It is translated as CASRWAGKSYGYTF.